This is a list of T cell receptor beta chains from one sample in a study of blood T cell repertoires in COVID-19. Repertoires were generated with immunoSEQ multiplex PCR, while TCRdb's copy carries only in-frame clones and drops some. The table has 200,000 to 250,000 clones, around nine tenths seen once. The sequenced sample consisted of peripheral blood. The origin of the receptors is a man aged 55-75 years who had recovered from COVID-19. Both conserved end residues are part of each CDR3. A D gene is named only where the DNA matches it firmly. Clone size appears in some rows only: once, few, many, or a class for an expanded clone.

>TRBJ1-2|19|-|TRBV4-3|TRBD1
TGCGCCAGCAGTACTTTGGTAGGGGCCGCAGGCACAGGGGGCTATGGCTACACCTTC
CASSTLVGAAGTGGYGYTF
>TRBJ1-5|19|-|TRBV7-3|-
TGTGCCAGCAGCTCACCGGCCTTTCCGACAGGAGATAGCAATCAGCCCCAGCATTTT
CASSSPAFPTGDSNQPQHF
>TRBJ1-6|14|-|TRBV6-5|-
TGTGCCAGCGCGCTAACAGGGCTTAATTCACCCCTCCACTTT
CASALTGLNSPLHF
>TRBJ2-2|14|once|TRBV7-8|-
TGTGCCAGCAGCTTAGGGTCTAGCACCGGGGAGCTGTTTTTT
CASSLGSSTGELFF
>TRBJ2-7|11|-|TRBV29-1|-
TGCAGCGTTGAAAAGCGAGGCGAGCAGTACTTC
CSVEKRGEQYF
>TRBJ1-1|16|-|TRBV18|TRBD1
TGTGCCAGCTCATCGGGACAGATTCTCCTTGGGACTGAAGCTTTCTTT
CASSSGQILLGTEAFF
>TRBJ2-3|15|-|TRBV7-9|TRBD2
TGTGCCAGCAGCTTACTAGCGGGGGGCACAGATACGCAGTATTTT
CASSLLAGGTDTQYF
>TRBJ2-5|13|-|TRBV2|-
TGTGCCAGCAGTGAAGGTCTAGCGGAGACCCAGTACTTC
CASSEGLAETQYF
>TRBJ1-1|14|-|TRBV7-2|-
TGTGCCAGCAGCTTAAGCGTTATGAACACTGAAGCTTTCTTT
CASSLSVMNTEAFF
>TRBJ1-6|16|-|TRBV3-1/TRBV3-2|-
TGTGCCAGCAGCCCTCGAGGGGGGGGCCTTAATTCACCCCTCCACTTT
CASSPRGGGLNSPLHF
>TRBJ2-1|16|-|TRBV7-3|TRBD2
TGTGCCAGCAGCTTAACAGCGCTAGCGGGAGTGGATGAGCAGTTCTTC
CASSLTALAGVDEQFF
>TRBJ2-3|17|-|TRBV5-4|TRBD2
TGTGCCAGCAGCTTCAGGGTGCTAGCGGGAGGTTTTGATACGCAGTATTTT
CASSFRVLAGGFDTQYF
>TRBJ2-5|15|few|TRBV15|-
TGTGCCACCAGCAGAGATAGGGGGGGTTCGGAGACCCAGTACTTC
CATSRDRGGSETQYF
>TRBJ2-4|12|-|TRBV30|TRBD1
TGTGCCTGGAGTTCCAAACCGGGACAGCGGTACTTC
CAWSSKPGQRYF
>TRBJ1-2|14|-|TRBV30|TRBD1
TGTGCCTGGAGACAGGGGGCGGTTTTTCACGCCTACACCTTC
CAWRQGAVFHAYTF
>TRBJ2-5|15|-|TRBV5-6|TRBD1
TGTGCCAGCAGTCCCGGGACAGGGGGAGGAGAGACCCAGTACTTC
CASSPGTGGGETQYF
>TRBJ1-5|17|-|TRBV28|-
TGTGCCACCAAGCCACGGACAGCCCTTCATAGCAATCAGCCCCAGCATTTT
CATKPRTALHSNQPQHF
>TRBJ2-3|14|once|TRBV10-3|-
TGTGCCATCACCCTCGGTCCTAGCACAGATACGCAGTATTTT
CAITLGPSTDTQYF
>TRBJ1-3|11|-|TRBV20-1|-
TGCAGTGTTAACTCTGGAAACACCATATATTTT
CSVNSGNTIYF
>TRBJ1-1|14|-|TRBV2|TRBD1
TGTGCCAGCAGTCCCCGGACAGGAGCCACTGAAGCTTTCTTT
CASSPRTGATEAFF
>TRBJ1-2|18|once|TRBV5-8|-
TGTGCCAGCAGCCCCTTATCTGGCAGGGCTCCCTTGTCGTCTGGCTACACCTTC
CASSPLSGRAPLSSGYTF
>TRBJ2-1|15|once|TRBV7-2|-
TGTGCCAGCAGCTTACTCAGCGGATCCTACAATGAGCAGTTCTTC
CASSLLSGSYNEQFF
>TRBJ1-5|14|-|TRBV6-1|-
TGTGCCAGCAGTGAATCAGGGGGCAATCAGCCCCAGCATTTT
CASSESGGNQPQHF
>TRBJ1-4|15|-|TRBV7-6|TRBD1
TGTGCCAGCAGCTCACAGGGGGCGCGCGGTGAAAAACTGTTTTTT
CASSSQGARGEKLFF
>TRBJ2-7|14|-|TRBV7-8|TRBD1
TGTGCCAGCAGCTCTGGGGGACAGGGGAGAGAGCAGTACTTC
CASSSGGQGREQYF
>TRBJ1-1|15|-|TRBV27|-
TGTGCCAGCAGTTCCCTTGCGGCGGGCAGGAGTGAAGCTTTCTTT
CASSSLAAGRSEAFF
>TRBJ1-1|13|-|TRBV7-3|TRBD1
TGTGCCAGCAGAAAGACAGGGAGCACTGAAGCTTTCTTT
CASRKTGSTEAFF
>TRBJ2-3|12|-|TRBV30|-
TGTGCCTGGGGGACTAGCACAGATACGCAGTATTTT
CAWGTSTDTQYF
>TRBJ1-1|14|few|TRBV5-4|-
TGTGCCAGCAGTCCCGTTTCTCAACCCGGCGGAGCTTTCTTT
CASSPVSQPGGAFF
>TRBJ2-2|15|-|TRBV5-4|-
TGTGCCACGGGGTATATGGGAGAGAACACCGGGGAGCTGTTTTTT
CATGYMGENTGELFF
>TRBJ2-2|16|-|TRBV3-1/TRBV3-2|-
TGTGCCAGCAGCCAACACGGGGGATCGAACACCGGGGAGCTGTTTTTT
CASSQHGGSNTGELFF
>TRBJ1-1|16|-|TRBV27|TRBD1
TGTGCCAGTCGATACCTGGACAGGGGGCCGGACACTGAAGCTTTCTTT
CASRYLDRGPDTEAFF
>TRBJ2-7|12|-|TRBV6-2/TRBV6-3|-
TGTGCCAGCAGTCCATCGGGGTACGAGCAGTACTTC
CASSPSGYEQYF
>TRBJ2-3|17|once|TRBV10-3|TRBD2
TGTGCCATCAGTGAGTCCGGGACTAGCGGGATCACAGATACGCAGTATTTT
CAISESGTSGITDTQYF
>TRBJ1-5|15|many|TRBV5-1|-
TGCGCCAGCAGCTTGGACAACAGCAGCAATCAGCCCCAGCATTTT
CASSLDNSSNQPQHF
>TRBJ2-7|15|-|TRBV11-2|TRBD2
TGTGCCAGCAGCCCGCGCGGGGGGGCGAACGACGAGCAGTACTTC
CASSPRGGANDEQYF
>TRBJ2-4|15|-|TRBV29-1|TRBD1
TGCAGCGTCTCTGACAGGGGGCTAGCCAAAAACATTCAGTACTTC
CSVSDRGLAKNIQYF
>TRBJ1-6|15|-|TRBV18|TRBD1
TGTGCCAGCTCACCGGACAGGGCCCGGGATTCACCCCTCCACTTT
CASSPDRARDSPLHF
>TRBJ1-3|13|-|TRBV12-5|-
TGTGCTAGTGGCCTGGGGGGAGCGGACACCATATATTTT
CASGLGGADTIYF
>TRBJ2-5|16|few|TRBV15|-
TGTGCCACCAGCACCTGGACTACGTTGTTCCAAGAGACCCAGTACTTC
CATSTWTTLFQETQYF
>TRBJ2-3|15|-|TRBV5-4|-
TGTGCCAGCAGCTTGGGGAGGGGTGGCACAGATACGCAGTATTTT
CASSLGRGGTDTQYF
>TRBJ2-2|16|many|TRBV3-1/TRBV3-2|-
TGTGCCAGCAGGGATTCCGGGACACATAACACCGGGGAGCTGTTTTTT
CASRDSGTHNTGELFF